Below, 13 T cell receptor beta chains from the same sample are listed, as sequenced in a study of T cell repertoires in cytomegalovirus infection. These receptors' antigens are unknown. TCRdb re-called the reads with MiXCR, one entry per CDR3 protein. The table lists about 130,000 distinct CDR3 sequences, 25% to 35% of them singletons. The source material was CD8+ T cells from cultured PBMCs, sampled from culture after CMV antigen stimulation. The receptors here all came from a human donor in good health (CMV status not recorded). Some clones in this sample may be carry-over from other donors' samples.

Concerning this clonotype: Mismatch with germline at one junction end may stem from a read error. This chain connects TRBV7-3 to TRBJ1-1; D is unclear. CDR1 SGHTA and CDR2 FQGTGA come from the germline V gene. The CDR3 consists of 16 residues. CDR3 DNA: TGTGCCAGCAGCTTAGCAGTGGACCAGCGGAACGCTGAAGCTTTCTTT. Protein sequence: CASSLAVDQRNAEAFF.

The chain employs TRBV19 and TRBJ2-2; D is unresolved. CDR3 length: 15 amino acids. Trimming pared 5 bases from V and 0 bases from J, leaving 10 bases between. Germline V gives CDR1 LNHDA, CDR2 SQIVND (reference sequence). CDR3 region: CASSLGSSNTGELFF. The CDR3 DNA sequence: TGTGCCAGTAGTCTCGGCAGTTCGAACACCGGGGAGCTGTTTTTT.

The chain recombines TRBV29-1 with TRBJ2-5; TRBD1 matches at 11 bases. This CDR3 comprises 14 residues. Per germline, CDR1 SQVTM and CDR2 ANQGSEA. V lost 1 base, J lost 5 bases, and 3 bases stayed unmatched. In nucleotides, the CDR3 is TGCAGCGTTGAAGGCCGGGACAGGGGGGAGACCCAGTACTTC. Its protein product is CSVEGRDRGETQYF.

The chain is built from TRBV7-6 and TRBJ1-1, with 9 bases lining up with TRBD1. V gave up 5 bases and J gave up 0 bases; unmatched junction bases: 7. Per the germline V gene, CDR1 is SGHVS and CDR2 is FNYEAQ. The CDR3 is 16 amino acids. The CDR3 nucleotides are TGTGCCAGCAGCACCTTCGGGACAGGGTTGAACACTGAAGCTTTCTTT. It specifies CASSTFGTGLNTEAFF.

CDR3 nucleotides: TGTGCCAGCAGCTTCCCTGAAGGAAGGAACTCCTACGAGCAGTACTTC. Translation gives CASSFPEGRNSYEQYF. This chain joins TRBV7-9 and TRBJ2-7; D call uncertain. Trimming stripped 3 bases from V and 0 bases from J, with 15 bases between. CDR3 size: 16 residues. Germline V gene lookup returns CDR1 SEHNR and CDR2 FQNEAQ (reference sequence).

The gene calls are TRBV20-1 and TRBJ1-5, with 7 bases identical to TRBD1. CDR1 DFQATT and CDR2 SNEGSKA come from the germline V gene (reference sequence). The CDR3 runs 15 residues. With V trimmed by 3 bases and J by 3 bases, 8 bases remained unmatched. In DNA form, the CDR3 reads TGCAGTGCTAGGGACAGGCGTCTCTCCAATCAGCCCCAGCATTTT. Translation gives CSARDRRLSNQPQHF.

CDR3 sequence (DNA): TGTGCCAGCAGCCGGGGGCAGGGAGTGAACACTGAAGCTTTCTTT. This codes for CASSRGQGVNTEAFF. This rearrangement joins TRBV5-5 to TRBJ1-1, with D tentatively TRBD1 (6 bases). The germline V gene encodes CDR1 SGHKS and CDR2 YYEKEE (reference sequence). CDR3 size: 15 residues. The germline V and J ends were trimmed by 4 bases and 0 bases, with 13 bases remaining between them.

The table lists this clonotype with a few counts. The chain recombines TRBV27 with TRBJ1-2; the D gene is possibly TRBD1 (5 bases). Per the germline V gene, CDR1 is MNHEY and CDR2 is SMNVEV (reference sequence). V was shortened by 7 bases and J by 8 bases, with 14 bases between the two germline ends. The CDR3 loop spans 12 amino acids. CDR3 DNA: TGTGCCAGCAAATCGGGGGGGATCGGCTACACCTTC. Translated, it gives CASKSGGIGYTF.

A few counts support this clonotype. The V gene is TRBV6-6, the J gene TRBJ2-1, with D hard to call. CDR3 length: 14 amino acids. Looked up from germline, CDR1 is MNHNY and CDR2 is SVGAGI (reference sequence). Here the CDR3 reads CASRLVDLYNEQFF. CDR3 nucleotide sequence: TGTGCGTCGAGATTGGTAGATCTTTACAATGAGCAGTTCTTC.

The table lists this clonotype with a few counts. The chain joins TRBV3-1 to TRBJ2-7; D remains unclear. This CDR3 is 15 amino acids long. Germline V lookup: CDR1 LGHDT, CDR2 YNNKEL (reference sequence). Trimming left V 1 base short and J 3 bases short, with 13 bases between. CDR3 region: CASSQGVGAYYEQYF. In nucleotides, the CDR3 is TGTGCCAGCAGCCAAGGGGTAGGCGCCTACTACGAGCAGTACTTC.

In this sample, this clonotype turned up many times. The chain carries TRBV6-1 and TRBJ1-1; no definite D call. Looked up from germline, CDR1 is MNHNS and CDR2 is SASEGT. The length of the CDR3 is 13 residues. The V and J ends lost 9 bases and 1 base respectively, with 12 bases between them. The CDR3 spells CASALTRNTEAFF. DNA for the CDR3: TGTGCCAGTGCCCTGACAAGGAACACTGAAGCTTTCTTT.

The CDR3 loop is CASSLKGGDEQFF. Here the CDR3 DNA reads TGTGCCAGCAGCTTAAAAGGGGGGGATGAGCAGTTCTTC. The J gene is TRBJ2-1, the V gene TRBV7-3; a possible D gene is TRBD2 (7 bases). V shed 1 base and J shed 8 bases, with 9 bases lying between them. The CDR3 totals 13 residues. Germline V gene sequence: CDR1 SGHTA, CDR2 FQGTGA.

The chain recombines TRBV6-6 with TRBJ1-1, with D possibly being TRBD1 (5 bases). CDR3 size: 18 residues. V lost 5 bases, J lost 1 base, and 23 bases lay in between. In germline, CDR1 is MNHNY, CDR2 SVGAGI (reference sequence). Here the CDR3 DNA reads TGTGCCAGCAGTCACCGCCGGGGGGGGAGGGAGGGGAACACTGAAGCTTTCTTT. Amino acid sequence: CASSHRRGGREGNTEAFF.